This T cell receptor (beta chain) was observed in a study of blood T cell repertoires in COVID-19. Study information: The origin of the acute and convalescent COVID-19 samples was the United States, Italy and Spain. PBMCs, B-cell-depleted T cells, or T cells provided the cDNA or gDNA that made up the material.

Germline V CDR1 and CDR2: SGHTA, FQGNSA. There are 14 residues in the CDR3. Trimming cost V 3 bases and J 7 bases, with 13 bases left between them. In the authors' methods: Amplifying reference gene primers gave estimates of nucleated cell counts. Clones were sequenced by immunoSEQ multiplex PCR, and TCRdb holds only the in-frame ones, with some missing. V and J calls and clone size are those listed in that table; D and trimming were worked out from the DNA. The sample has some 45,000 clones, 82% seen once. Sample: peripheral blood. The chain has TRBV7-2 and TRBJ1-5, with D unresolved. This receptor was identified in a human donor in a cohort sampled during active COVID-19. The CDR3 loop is CASSFIPPNQPQHF. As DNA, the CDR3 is TGTGCCAGCAGCTTTATTCCCCCTAACCAGCCCCAGCATTTT.